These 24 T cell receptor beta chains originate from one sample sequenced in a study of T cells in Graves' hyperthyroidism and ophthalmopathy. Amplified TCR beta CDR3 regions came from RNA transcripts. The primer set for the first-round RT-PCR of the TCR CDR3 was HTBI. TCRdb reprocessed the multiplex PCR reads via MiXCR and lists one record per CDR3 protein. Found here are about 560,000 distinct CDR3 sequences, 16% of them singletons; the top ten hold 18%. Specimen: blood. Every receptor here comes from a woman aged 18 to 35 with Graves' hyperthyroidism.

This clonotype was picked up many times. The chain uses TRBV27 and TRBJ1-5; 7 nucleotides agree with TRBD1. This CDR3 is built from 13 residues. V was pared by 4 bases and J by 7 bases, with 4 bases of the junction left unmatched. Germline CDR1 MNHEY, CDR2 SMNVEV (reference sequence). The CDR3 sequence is CASSYYRGQPQHF. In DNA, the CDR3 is TGTGCCAGCAGTTATTACAGGGGACAGCCCCAGCATTTT.

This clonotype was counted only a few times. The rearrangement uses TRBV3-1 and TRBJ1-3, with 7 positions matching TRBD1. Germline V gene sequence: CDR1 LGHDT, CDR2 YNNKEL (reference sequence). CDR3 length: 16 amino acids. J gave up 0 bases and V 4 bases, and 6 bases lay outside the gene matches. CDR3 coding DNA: TGTGCCAGCAGCCCCAGGGGGTACCTCTCTGGAAACACCATATATTTT. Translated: CASSPRGYLSGNTIYF.

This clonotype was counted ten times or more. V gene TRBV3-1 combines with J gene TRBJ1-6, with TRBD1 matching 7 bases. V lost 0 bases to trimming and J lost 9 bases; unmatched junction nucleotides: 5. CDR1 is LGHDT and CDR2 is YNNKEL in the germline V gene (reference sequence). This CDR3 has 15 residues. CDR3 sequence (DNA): TGTGCCAGCAGCCAAGAACAGGGGCGCGGTTCACCCCTCCACTTT. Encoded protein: CASSQEQGRGSPLHF.

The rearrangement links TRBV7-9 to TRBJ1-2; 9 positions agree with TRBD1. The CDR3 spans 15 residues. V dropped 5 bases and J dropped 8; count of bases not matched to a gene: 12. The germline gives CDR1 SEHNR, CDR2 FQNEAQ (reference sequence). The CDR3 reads CASSATGQGAEGYTF. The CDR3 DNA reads TGTGCCAGCAGCGCAACGGGACAGGGTGCGGAAGGCTACACCTTC.

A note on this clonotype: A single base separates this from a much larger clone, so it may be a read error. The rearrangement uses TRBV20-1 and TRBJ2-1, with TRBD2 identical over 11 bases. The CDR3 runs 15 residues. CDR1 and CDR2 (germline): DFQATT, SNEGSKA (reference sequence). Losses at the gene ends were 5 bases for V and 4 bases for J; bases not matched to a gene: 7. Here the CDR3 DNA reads TGCAGTGCTGGACGACTAGCGGGGATATACAATGAGCAGTTCTTC. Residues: CSAGRLAGIYNEQFF.

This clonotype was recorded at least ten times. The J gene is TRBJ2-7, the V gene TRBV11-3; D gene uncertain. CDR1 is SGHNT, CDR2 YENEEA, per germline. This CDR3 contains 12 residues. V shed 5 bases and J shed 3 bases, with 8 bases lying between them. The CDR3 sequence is CASSALYYEQYF. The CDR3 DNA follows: TGTGCCAGCAGCGCGTTATACTACGAGCAGTACTTC. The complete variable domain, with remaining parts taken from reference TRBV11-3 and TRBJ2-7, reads EAGVVQSPRYKIIEKKQPVAFWCNPISGHNTLYWYLQNLGQGPELLIRYENEEAVDDSQLPKDRFSAERLKGVDSTLKIQPAELGDSAVYLCASSALYYEQYFGPGTRLTVT.

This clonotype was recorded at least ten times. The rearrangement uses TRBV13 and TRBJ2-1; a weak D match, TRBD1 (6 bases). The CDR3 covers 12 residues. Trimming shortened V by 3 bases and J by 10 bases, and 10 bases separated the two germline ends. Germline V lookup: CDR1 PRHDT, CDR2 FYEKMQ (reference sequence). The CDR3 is CASSFFGGEQFF. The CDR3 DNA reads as TGTGCCAGCAGCTTTTTTGGGGGCGAGCAGTTCTTC.

DNA for the CDR3: TGTGCCATCAGTTTAACAGGGAATGAGCAGTTCTTC. This codes for CAISLTGNEQFF. This rearrangement joins TRBV10-3 to TRBJ2-1; D may be TRBD1 (6 bases). Germline V gives CDR1 ENHRY, CDR2 SYGVKD. Trimming left V 5 bases short and J 7 bases short, with 9 bases between. This CDR3 is 12 amino acids long.

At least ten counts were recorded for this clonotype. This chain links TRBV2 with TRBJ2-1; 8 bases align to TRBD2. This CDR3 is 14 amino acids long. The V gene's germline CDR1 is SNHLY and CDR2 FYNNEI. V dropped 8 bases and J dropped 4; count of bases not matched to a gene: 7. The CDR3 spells CASEEREPYNEQFF. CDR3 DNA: TGTGCCAGCGAAGAGCGGGAGCCATACAATGAGCAGTTCTTC.

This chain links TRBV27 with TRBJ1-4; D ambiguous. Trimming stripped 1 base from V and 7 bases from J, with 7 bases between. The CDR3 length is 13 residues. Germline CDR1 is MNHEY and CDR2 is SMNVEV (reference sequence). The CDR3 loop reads CASSLFLSEKLFF. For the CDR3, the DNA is TGTGCCAGCAGTTTATTTCTCAGTGAAAAACTGTTTTTT.

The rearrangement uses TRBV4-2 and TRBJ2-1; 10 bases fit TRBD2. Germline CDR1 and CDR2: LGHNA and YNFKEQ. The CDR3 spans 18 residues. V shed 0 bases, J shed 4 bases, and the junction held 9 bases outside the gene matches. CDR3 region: CASSQDWASGSRYNEQFF. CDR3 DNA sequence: TGTGCCAGCAGCCAAGATTGGGCTAGCGGGAGTCGATACAATGAGCAGTTCTTC.

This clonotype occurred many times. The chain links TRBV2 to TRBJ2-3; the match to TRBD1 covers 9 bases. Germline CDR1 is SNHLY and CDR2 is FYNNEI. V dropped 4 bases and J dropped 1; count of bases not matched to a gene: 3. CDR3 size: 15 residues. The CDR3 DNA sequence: TGTGCCAGCAGTGGCCGACAGGGGGGCACAGATACGCAGTATTTT. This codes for CASSGRQGGTDTQYF.

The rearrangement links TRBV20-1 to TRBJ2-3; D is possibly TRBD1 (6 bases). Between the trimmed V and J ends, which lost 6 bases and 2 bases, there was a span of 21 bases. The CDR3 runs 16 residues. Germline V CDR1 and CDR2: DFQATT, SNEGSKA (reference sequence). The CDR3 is CSAPGHRNLATDTQYF. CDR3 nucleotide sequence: TGCAGTGCCCCGGGACACCGCAACTTGGCCACAGATACGCAGTATTTT.

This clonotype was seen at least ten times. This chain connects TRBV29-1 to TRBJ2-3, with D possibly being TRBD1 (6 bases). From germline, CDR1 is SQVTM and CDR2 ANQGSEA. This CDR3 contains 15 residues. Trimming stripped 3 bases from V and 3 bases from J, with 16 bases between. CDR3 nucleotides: TGCAGCGTTGATGCTGGGGGCGTACGGACAGATACGCAGTATTTT. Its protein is CSVDAGGVRTDTQYF.

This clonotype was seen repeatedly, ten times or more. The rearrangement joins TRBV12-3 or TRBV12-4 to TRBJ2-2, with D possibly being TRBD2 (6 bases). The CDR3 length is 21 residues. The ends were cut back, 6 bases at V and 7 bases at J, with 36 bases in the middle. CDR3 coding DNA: TGTGCCAGCAGCCAACTTGGGATGAGGTCTACCGTTCTCGGGGGTGGCGGGGAGCTGTTTTTT. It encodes CASSQLGMRSTVLGGGGELFF.

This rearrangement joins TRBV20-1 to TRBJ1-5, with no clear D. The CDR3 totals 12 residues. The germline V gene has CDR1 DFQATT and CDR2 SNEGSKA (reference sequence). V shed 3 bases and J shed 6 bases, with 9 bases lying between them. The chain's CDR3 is CSARPTGQPQHF. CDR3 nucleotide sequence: TGCAGTGCTAGGCCTACGGGTCAGCCCCAGCATTTT.

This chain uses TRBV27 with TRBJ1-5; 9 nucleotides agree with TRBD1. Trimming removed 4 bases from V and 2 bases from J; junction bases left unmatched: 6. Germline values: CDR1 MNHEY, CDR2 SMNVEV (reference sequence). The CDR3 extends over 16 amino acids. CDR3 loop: CASSSQGASGNQPQHF. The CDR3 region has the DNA TGTGCCAGCAGTTCACAGGGGGCGAGTGGCAATCAGCCCCAGCATTTT.

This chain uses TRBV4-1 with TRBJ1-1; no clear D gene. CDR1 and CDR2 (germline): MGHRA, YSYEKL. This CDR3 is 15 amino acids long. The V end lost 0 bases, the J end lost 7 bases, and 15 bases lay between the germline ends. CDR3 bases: TGCGCCAGCAGCCAAGATCGGGTGAGGACGGGTGAAGCTTTCTTT. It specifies CASSQDRVRTGEAFF.

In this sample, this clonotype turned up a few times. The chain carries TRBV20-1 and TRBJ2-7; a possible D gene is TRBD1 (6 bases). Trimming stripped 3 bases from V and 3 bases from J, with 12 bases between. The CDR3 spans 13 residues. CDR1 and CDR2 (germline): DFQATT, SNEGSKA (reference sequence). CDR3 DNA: TGCAGTGCTAGTAGGCAGGGGAGCTACGAGCAGTACTTC. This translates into CSASRQGSYEQYF.

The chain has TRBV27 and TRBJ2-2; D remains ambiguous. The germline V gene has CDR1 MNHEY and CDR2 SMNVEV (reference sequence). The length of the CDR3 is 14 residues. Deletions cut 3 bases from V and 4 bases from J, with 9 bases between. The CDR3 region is CASSLSQFTGELFF. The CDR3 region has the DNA TGTGCCAGCAGTTTGTCTCAGTTCACCGGGGAGCTGTTTTTT.

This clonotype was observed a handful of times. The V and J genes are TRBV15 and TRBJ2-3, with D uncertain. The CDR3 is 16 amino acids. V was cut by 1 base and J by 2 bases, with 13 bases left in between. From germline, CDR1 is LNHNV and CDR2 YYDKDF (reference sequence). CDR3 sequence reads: CATSRGGVGFTDTQYF. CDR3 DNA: TGTGCCACCAGCAGAGGTGGGGTTGGCTTCACAGATACGCAGTATTTT.

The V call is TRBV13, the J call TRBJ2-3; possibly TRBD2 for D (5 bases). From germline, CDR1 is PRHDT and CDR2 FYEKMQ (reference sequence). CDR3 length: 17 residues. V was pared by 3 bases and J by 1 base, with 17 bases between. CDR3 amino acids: CASSFLTGLDGTDTQYF. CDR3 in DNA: TGTGCCAGCAGCTTTTTGACGGGGTTAGACGGCACAGATACGCAGTATTTT.

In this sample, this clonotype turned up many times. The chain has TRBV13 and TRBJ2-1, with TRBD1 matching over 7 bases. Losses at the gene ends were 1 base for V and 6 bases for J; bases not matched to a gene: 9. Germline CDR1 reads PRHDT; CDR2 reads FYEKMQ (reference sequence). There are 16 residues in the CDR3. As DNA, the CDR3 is TGTGCCAGCAGCTTAGAGGCTTTGAGGACAGGCAATGAGCAGTTCTTC. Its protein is CASSLEALRTGNEQFF.

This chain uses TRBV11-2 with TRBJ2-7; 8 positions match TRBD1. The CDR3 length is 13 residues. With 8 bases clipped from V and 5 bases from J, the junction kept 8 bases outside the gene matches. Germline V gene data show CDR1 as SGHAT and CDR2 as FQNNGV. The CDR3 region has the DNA TGTGCCAGCGGCCGGGACAGGCGCCACGAGCAGTACTTC. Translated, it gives CASGRDRRHEQYF.